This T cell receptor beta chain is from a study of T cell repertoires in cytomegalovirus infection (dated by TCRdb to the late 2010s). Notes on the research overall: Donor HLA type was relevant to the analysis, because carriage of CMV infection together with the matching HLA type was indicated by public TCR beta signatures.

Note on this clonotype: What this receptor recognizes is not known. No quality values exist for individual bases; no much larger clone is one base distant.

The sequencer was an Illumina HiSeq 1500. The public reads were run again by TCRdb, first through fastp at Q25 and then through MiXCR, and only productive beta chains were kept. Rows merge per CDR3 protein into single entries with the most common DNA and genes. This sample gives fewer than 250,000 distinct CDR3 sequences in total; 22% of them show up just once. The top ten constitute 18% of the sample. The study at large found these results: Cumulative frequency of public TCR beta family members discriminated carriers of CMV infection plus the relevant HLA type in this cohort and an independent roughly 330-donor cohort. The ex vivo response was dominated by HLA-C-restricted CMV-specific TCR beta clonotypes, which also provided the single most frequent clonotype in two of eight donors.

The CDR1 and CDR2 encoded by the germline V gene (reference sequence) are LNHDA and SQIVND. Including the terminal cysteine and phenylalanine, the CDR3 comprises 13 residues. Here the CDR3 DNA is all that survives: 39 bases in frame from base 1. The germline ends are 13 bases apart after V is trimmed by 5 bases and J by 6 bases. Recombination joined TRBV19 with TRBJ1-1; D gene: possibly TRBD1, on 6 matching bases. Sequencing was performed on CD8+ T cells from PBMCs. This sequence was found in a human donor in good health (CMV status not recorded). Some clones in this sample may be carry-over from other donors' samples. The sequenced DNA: TGTGCCAGTAGTTTTCCCGCAGGGGCTGAAGCTTTCTTT. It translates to CASSFPAGAEAFF.